This TCR beta chain was recorded in a study of blood T cell repertoires in COVID-19. About the research overall: Sources were T cells, B-cell-depleted T cells, or PBMCs; the material itself was cDNA or gDNA.

In the original workflow: Using reference gene primer amplification, nucleated cell counts were estimated. Produced via immunoSEQ multiplex PCR; TCRdb's table is partial and in-frame only. From that table come the V and J calls and clone size; the DNA was used to work out D and trimming. The repertoire has under 250,000 clones, approximately 90% of them found once; the top ten carry 3%. The CDR3 consists of 13 residues. After removal of 1 base from V and 5 bases from J, the junction contained 2 bases not matched to a gene. Germline CDR1 ENHRY, CDR2 SYGVKD. The chain recombines TRBV10-3 with TRBJ2-7; TRBD2 agrees at 7 bases. This sequence originates from a man aged 18 to 30 with active or convalescent COVID-19. The sequencing input was peripheral blood. The CDR3 bases are TGTGCCATCAGTGAGTGGGGGGGGGACGAGCAGTACTTC. It codes for CAISEWGGDEQYF.